The 8 T cell receptor beta chains below come from one sample, sequenced in a study of blood T cell repertoires in COVID-19. Profiling relied on immunoSEQ multiplex PCR, and the TCRdb table lists in-frame clones only, not all of them. The data show some 240,000 clones, around 90% seen once. The sample was peripheral blood. All receptors come from a woman in her sixties or seventies with COVID-19, enrolled during active disease.

The chain uses TRBV5-1 and TRBJ1-1; no firm D call. V lost 4 bases, J lost 8 bases, and 12 bases lay in between. Germline values: CDR1 SGHRS, CDR2 YFSETQ. The CDR3 has 12 residues. The CDR3: CASSPPPGEAFF. The CDR3 DNA is TGCGCCAGCAGCCCCCCCCCGGGAGAAGCTTTCTTT.

This clone was detected only once. J is TRBJ1-2 and V is TRBV5-4; TRBD1 matches at 7 bases. The CDR3 covers 14 residues. J gave up 4 bases and V 3 bases, and 6 bases lay outside the gene matches. In germline, CDR1 is SGHNT, CDR2 YYREEE (reference sequence). The CDR3 protein is CASSSLDRAYGYTF. The CDR3 DNA sequence: TGTGCCAGCAGCTCGCTTGACAGGGCCTATGGCTACACCTTC.

This rearrangement joins TRBV5-1 to TRBJ2-7, with 7 bases lining up with TRBD1. The CDR3 contains 14 residues. Germline V gene lookup returns CDR1 SGHRS and CDR2 YFSETQ. Germline trimming cut 3 bases from V and 5 bases from J; bases unmatched to any gene: 8. The DNA of the CDR3 is TGCGCCAGCAGCTGGGGACAGAATAGTAACGAGCAGTACTTC. Protein sequence: CASSWGQNSNEQYF. The entire variable domain, with the rest obtained from reference TRBV5-1 and TRBJ2-7, is as follows: KAGVTQTPRYLIKTRGQQVTLSCSPISGHRSVSWYQQTPGQGLQFLFEYFSETQRNKGNFPGRFSGRQFSNSRSEMNVSTLELGDSALYLCASSWGQNSNEQYFGPGTRLTVT.

This chain joins TRBV28 and TRBJ1-5; D gene ambiguous. The CDR3 totals 12 residues. Looked up from germline, CDR1 is MDHEN and CDR2 is SYDVKM. V was pared by 3 bases and J by 4 bases, with 4 bases between. DNA of the CDR3: TGTGCCAGCAGTTTGCAGAATCAGCCCCAGCATTTT. Encoded protein: CASSLQNQPQHF.

J is TRBJ2-5 and V is TRBV28, with D uncertain. This CDR3 has 12 amino acids. V lost 1 base, J lost 2 bases, and 2 bases lay in between. CDR1 MDHEN and CDR2 SYDVKM come from the germline V gene. The CDR3 bases are TGTGCCAGCAGTTTATCTCAAGAGACCCAGTACTTC. This sequence encodes CASSLSQETQYF.

This chain uses TRBV6-2 or TRBV6-3 with TRBJ1-4; 7 bases align to TRBD1. This CDR3 has 17 residues. Looked up from germline, CDR1 is MNHEY and CDR2 is SVGEGT. V shed 4 bases and J 5 bases; nucleotides not matched to a gene: 13. For the CDR3, the DNA is TGTGCCAGCAGTTCGAGACCCAGGGGGACACGGAATGAAAAACTGTTTTTT. As protein: CASSSRPRGTRNEKLFF.

The CDR3 spells CAISTLAGESTDTQYF. CDR3 DNA: TGTGCCATCAGTACGTTAGCGGGGGAAAGCACAGATACGCAGTATTTT. The chain employs TRBV10-3 and TRBJ2-3; 9 bases are shared with TRBD2. CDR3 size: 16 residues. Trimming at V came to 5 bases and at J to 0 bases, leaving 6 bases not matched to a gene. The germline gives CDR1 ENHRY, CDR2 SYGVKD.

The V and J genes are TRBV9 and TRBJ2-1, with 12 nucleotides matching TRBD2. CDR1 is SGDLS and CDR2 is YYNGEE in the germline V gene. After removal of 3 bases from V and 0 bases from J, the junction contained 4 bases not matched to a gene. The CDR3 has 17 amino acids. The CDR3 nucleotides read TGTGCCAGCAGCGCCTCTAGCGGGGGGGTCTCCTACAATGAGCAGTTCTTC. Translating it yields CASSASSGGVSYNEQFF.